This T cell receptor gamma chain appears in the sequencing data of a study of Vδ1+ human thymocytes (dated by TCRdb to about 2018). Regarding the complete study: As a data resource, the study described the mRNA-level TRG and TRD CDR3 repertoires found in highly purified Vdelta1+ thymocytes taken from young children. Validation of the multiplex-based CDR3 amplicon strategy against 5'RACE-based CDR3 amplicon generation methods had been performed previously.

This clone showed up just a few times. The antigen it binds to is not known. The input lacks base qualities; no much larger clone sits a single base away. RNA extraction was carried out with the RNeasy mini kit, and reverse transcription was then done using Superscript III. CDR3 amplicons were generated by multiplex PCR with pooled V-gene forward primers and a constant-region reverse primer carrying Illumina adaptor overhangs. After gel purification, the amplicons were indexed with Nextera index primers over roughly 8 extra PCR cycles and then purified using AMPure XP beads. Sequencing of the libraries was done on an Illumina MiSeq using paired-end 250 bp reads, dual indexing and a 20% PhiX spike-in. The published analysis was carried out like this. FastQC was used to check read quality, and ea-utils fastq-join was used to merge TRG read pairs. Annotation of sequences was performed with IMGT/HighV-QUEST, only productive sequences with unambiguous V-gene assignment were retained, and clonotypes were defined by identical CDR3 sequence. For downstream analysis, the tools were VDJtools 1.1.1, tcR 2.2.3, Treemap and vegan Shannon diversity in R 3.4.4. TCRdb called clones anew from the public reads via CATT; matching DNA rows were later pooled. For this entry, the V and J calls and clone size follow TCRdb and not the study's own pipeline. The sample table records tens of thousands of gamma-chain clones; over 15% of these occur just once. The ten largest make up less than 2% of the sample.

Thymic samples were depleted of alphabeta T cells, then CD3+ TCRVdelta1+ TCRVdelta2- thymocytes were FACS-sorted. The purity of the sorted Vdelta1+ thymocytes was between 98% and 99.6%. Thymic specimens came from 8 or 9 paediatric patients undergoing corrective cardiac surgery, aged from roughly 5 days to 17 months. Thymic tissue was dispersed and mononuclear cells isolated on a Histopaque-1077 density gradient. The staining antibodies were anti-TCRVdelta1 clone TS8.2, anti-TCRVdelta2 clone B6, anti-CD3 clone HIT3a and anti-TCRalphabeta clone IP26. Here is what the overall study found, with its caveats: Even though sort purity was high, roughly 20% of thymic TRD sequences were Vdelta2 (and few were Vdelta3), which was not the case for the peripheral blood Vdelta1+ controls. The authors advised highly purified populations and single-cell validation, since unexpected Vdelta2 sequences could cause misinterpretation of bulk repertoire data. Because no clustering by age or sex was seen, donors were not stratified by age or sex in the analyses. Thymic TRG and TRD repertoires appeared highly polyclonal with Gaussian CDR3 length distributions, unlike oligoclonal peripheral blood repertoires. Numerous TRG clonotypes were shared among donors (up to roughly 6.9x10^3), while TRD repertoires were essentially private (a maximum of roughly 120 shared).

Trimming takes 3 bases off V and 9 bases off J; junction bases not matched to a gene: 8. CDR1 and CDR2 were assigned from the germline V gene as VENAVY and YDSYNSRV. From cysteine to phenylalanine, the CDR3 is 12 amino acids long. Just the 36-base CDR3 DNA is kept, in frame starting at base 1. The sample comprised Vdelta1+ gamma-delta thymocytes from the thymus. Sample cell subset or site, as interpreted from the label and publication: FACS-sorted CD3+ TCRalphabeta- TCRVdelta1+ TCRVdelta2- thymocytes. This receptor was obtained from a boy less than two years old who had congenital heart surgery. The chain is encoded by TRGV8 joined to TRGJ1 or TRGJ2. In nucleotides, the sequence is TGTGCCACCTGGGATTCACATTTTAAGAAACTCTTT. Translated, this gives CATWDSHFKKLF.